What follows are 5 T cell receptor beta chains derived from one specimen sequenced in a study of cytomegalovirus exposure and HLA in healthy donors. PCR was performed using 60 Vbeta and 13 Jbeta primers. The data were produced by immunoSEQ multiplex PCR, yet TCRdb's version contains in-frame clones alone and is incomplete. Recorded for this sample: 30,000 to 35,000 clones. Specimen: PBMCs. Every receptor here comes from a woman in her 40s in good health and CMV-seropositive.

The V call is TRBV5-1, the J call TRBJ1-1; D call uncertain. Germline loops: CDR1 SGHRS, CDR2 YFSETQ. The CDR3 sequence is 13 residues long. V dropped 4 bases and J dropped 0 bases, with 7 bases sitting between them. CDR3 in DNA: TGCGCCAGCAGCCACAGATTGAACACTGAAGCTTTCTTT. It yields the protein CASSHRLNTEAFF.

The gene calls are TRBV4-3 and TRBJ2-7; 13 bases align to TRBD2. The trim removed 1 base at V and 4 bases at J, leaving 4 bases unmatched. The germline V gene encodes CDR1 LGHNA and CDR2 YSLEER. The CDR3 covers 16 residues. Here the CDR3 reads CASSQVRTSGSYEQYF. The CDR3 nucleotides read TGCGCCAGCAGCCAAGTACGGACTAGCGGGAGTTACGAGCAGTACTTC.

V usage is TRBV19 and J usage is TRBJ2-7; perhaps TRBD1 as D (6 bases). This CDR3 comprises 13 residues. V dropped 3 bases and J dropped 3 bases, with 9 bases sitting between them. Per germline, CDR1 LNHDA and CDR2 SQIVND (reference sequence). The CDR3 loop is CASSIEQGYEQYF. CDR3 nucleotide sequence: TGTGCCAGTAGTATCGAACAGGGCTACGAGCAGTACTTC. Together with reference TRBV19 and TRBJ2-7, the CDR3 gives the full variable domain: DGGITQSPKYLFRKEGQNVTLSCEQNLNHDAMYWYRQDPGQGLRLIYYSQIVNDFQKGDIAEGYSVSREKKESFPLTVTSAQKNPTAFYLCASSIEQGYEQYFGPGTRLTVT.

The chain couples TRBV30 to TRBJ1-1, with TRBD1 identical over 8 bases. Germline values: CDR1 GTSNPN, CDR2 SVGIG (reference sequence). Unmatched junction bases numbered 3, after V lost 1 base and J lost 8 bases. The CDR3 is 12 amino acids. For the CDR3, the DNA is TGTGCCTGGAGTGACCGGGACAGGGAAGCTTTCTTT. Residues: CAWSDRDREAFF.

The genes are TRBV27 and TRBJ1-1, with TRBD1 matching over 9 bases. Germline V gene data show CDR1 as MNHEY and CDR2 as SMNVEV (reference sequence). This CDR3 spans 15 amino acids. The V gene end was trimmed by 3 bases and the J gene end by 0 bases; junction bases not matched to a gene: 2. CDR3 residues: CASSFGTGMNTEAFF. The CDR3 DNA reads as TGTGCCAGCAGTTTCGGGACAGGGATGAACACTGAAGCTTTCTTT.